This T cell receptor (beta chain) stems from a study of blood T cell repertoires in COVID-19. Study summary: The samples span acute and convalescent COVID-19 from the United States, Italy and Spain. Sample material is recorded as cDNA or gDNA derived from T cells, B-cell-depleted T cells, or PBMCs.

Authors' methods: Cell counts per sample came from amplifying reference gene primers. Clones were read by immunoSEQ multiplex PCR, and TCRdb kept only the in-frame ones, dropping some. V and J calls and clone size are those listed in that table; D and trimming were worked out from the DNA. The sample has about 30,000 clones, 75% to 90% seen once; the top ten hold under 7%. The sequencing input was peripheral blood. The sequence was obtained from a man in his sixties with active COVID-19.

CDR3 coding DNA: TGCAGCGTTGGTCAGGGGTTAAGGGATGAGCAGTTCTTC. Its translation: CSVGQGLRDEQFF. This chain connects TRBV29-1 to TRBJ2-1; D possibly corresponds to TRBD1 (6 bases). This CDR3 comprises 13 residues. Trimming left V 4 bases short and J 8 bases short, with 15 bases between. Germline V CDR1 and CDR2: SQVTM, ANQGSEA.